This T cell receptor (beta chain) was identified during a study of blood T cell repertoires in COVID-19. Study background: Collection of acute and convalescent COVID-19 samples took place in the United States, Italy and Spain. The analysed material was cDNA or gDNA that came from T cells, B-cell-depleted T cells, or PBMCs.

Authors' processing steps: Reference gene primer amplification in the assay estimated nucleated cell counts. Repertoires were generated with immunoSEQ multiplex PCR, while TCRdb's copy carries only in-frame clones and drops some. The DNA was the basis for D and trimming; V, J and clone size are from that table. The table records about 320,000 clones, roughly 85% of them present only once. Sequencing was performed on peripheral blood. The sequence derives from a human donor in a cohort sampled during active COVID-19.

CDR3 in amino acids: CSVGTERNTIYF. In DNA form, the CDR3 reads TGCAGCGTTGGGACAGAGAGAAACACCATATATTTT. The chain joins TRBV29-1 to TRBJ1-3; tentatively, D is TRBD1 (6 bases). V was clipped by 4 bases and J by 5 bases, with 9 bases between them. This CDR3 has 12 residues. Germline CDR1 is SQVTM and CDR2 is ANQGSEA.